These T cell receptor beta chains were read from a single sample in a study of T cells after yellow fever vaccination. TCRdb redid the calling of the 5' RACE reads with MiXCR, one entry per CDR3 protein. This table holds over 150,000 distinct CDR3 sequences, 5.5% to 8% found once. The material was CD4+ T cells sorted from PBMCs, obtained on the day of the first yellow fever vaccination. Receptors were obtained from a man between 18 and 35 years old who received the YFV17D yellow fever vaccine. CDR3s include the opening cysteine and the closing phenylalanine or tryptophan. The D gene is left open where the match is weak. Only part of the rows carry a size: once, few, many, or a class if the clone is expanded.

d_gene	v_gene	abundance	j_gene	CDR3aa	CDR3nt
-	TRBV7-2	few	TRBJ2-1	CASSFLSAYNEQFF	TGTGCCAGCAGCTTCCTGTCGGCCTACAATGAGCAGTTCTTC
-	TRBV12-3/TRBV12-4	many	TRBJ2-5	CASSSRRQETQYF	TGTGCCAGCAGTTCGAGGCGCCAAGAGACCCAGTACTTC
-	TRBV5-6	many	TRBJ2-5	CASSLGPAGETQYF	TGTGCCAGCAGCTTGGGTCCCGCGGGAGAGACCCAGTACTTC
TRBD1	TRBV4-1	many	TRBJ2-1	CASSQAYGYPGQGNEQFF	TGCGCCAGCAGCCAGGCTTATGGTTATCCGGGACAGGGAAATGAGCAGTTCTTC
TRBD2	TRBV5-6	few	TRBJ2-4	CASSPRGGVLAKNIQYF	TGTGCCAGCAGCCCCCGCGGGGGGGTCCTAGCCAAAAACATTCAGTACTTC
-	TRBV28	-	TRBJ2-5	CASSFSSASQETQYF	TGTGCCAGCAGTTTTTCTAGTGCGTCACAAGAGACCCAGTACTTC
TRBD1	TRBV12-3/TRBV12-4	few	TRBJ1-1	CASSSQGAGNTEAFF	TGTGCCAGCAGTTCGCAGGGGGCCGGGAACACTGAAGCTTTCTTT
-	TRBV30	few	TRBJ2-1	CAWSGGVSYNEQFF	TGTGCCTGGAGTGGGGGGGTCTCCTACAATGAGCAGTTCTTC
-	TRBV5-1	many	TRBJ2-5	CASSATAGLAVGETQYF	TGCGCCAGCAGCGCCACGGCGGGACTGGCGGTGGGGGAGACCCAGTACTTC
-	TRBV28	many	TRBJ2-4	CASMRGQGIQYF	TGTGCCAGCATGAGAGGGCAGGGCATTCAGTACTTC
-	TRBV20-1	many	TRBJ2-3	CSARRGVRGTDTQYF	TGCAGTGCTAGAAGGGGAGTGCGGGGCACAGATACGCAGTATTTT
TRBD2	TRBV12-3/TRBV12-4	few	TRBJ2-3	CASSAGLAGTDTQYF	TGTGCCAGCAGCGCGGGACTAGCGGGGACAGATACGCAGTATTTT
-	TRBV9	many	TRBJ1-1	CASSVGMNTEAFF	TGTGCCAGCAGCGTGGGGATGAACACTGAAGCTTTCTTT
-	TRBV20-1	few	TRBJ2-1	CSARDQYNEQFF	TGCAGTGCTAGAGACCAGTACAATGAGCAGTTCTTC
-	TRBV7-2	few	TRBJ1-2	CASSLMGAGYGYTF	TGTGCCAGCAGCTTAATGGGTGCAGGCTATGGCTACACCTTC
-	TRBV18	few	TRBJ2-1	CASSPQLGGEQFF	TGTGCCAGCTCACCACAGCTGGGGGGCGAGCAGTTCTTC
TRBD1	TRBV24-1	few	TRBJ2-5	CATSDPARQGVSETQYF	TGTGCCACCAGTGACCCCGCGAGACAGGGGGTCAGCGAGACCCAGTACTTC
TRBD2	TRBV5-1	-	TRBJ2-1	CASSLDGLVGEQFF	TGCGCCAGCAGCTTGGATGGACTAGTGGGTGAGCAGTTCTTC
-	TRBV7-9	many	TRBJ2-7	CASSSTDEQYF	TGTGCCAGCAGCTCTACAGACGAGCAGTACTTC
-	TRBV10-3	many	TRBJ2-7	CAIHFPRSVPYEHYEQYF	TGTGCCATCCATTTCCCTAGATCAGTACCCTACGAGCACTACGAGCAGTACTTC
-	TRBV13	few	TRBJ1-3	CASSLRGDENTIYF	TGTGCCAGCAGCTTAAGGGGAGACGAAAACACCATATATTTT
-	TRBV5-1	few	TRBJ1-1	CASSGTLGDGTEAFF	TGCGCCAGCAGCGGTACTTTGGGTGATGGTACTGAAGCTTTCTTT
-	TRBV12-3/TRBV12-4	few	TRBJ1-5	CASSSGRSQPQHF	TGTGCCAGCAGCTCCGGACGGAGTCAGCCCCAGCATTTT
-	TRBV5-1	-	TRBJ2-1	CASRSDNEQFF	TGCGCCAGCAGATCAGACAATGAGCAGTTCTTC
TRBD2	TRBV20-1	many	TRBJ2-4	CSARMATSGKNIQYF	TGCAGTGCTAGAATGGCGACTAGCGGAAAAAACATTCAGTACTTC
-	TRBV5-1	many	TRBJ1-2	CASSLSQAGGGYTF	TGCGCCAGCAGCTTGAGTCAGGCGGGCGGTGGCTACACCTTC
-	TRBV7-9	-	TRBJ2-3	CVSSLTDTQYF	TGTGTCAGCAGCCTCACAGATACGCAGTATTTT
TRBD2	TRBV20-1	many	TRBJ2-1	CSAPAQRGGFSNEQFF	TGCAGTGCTCCCGCCCAGCGGGGGGGATTCTCCAATGAGCAGTTCTTC
-	TRBV12-3/TRBV12-4	many	TRBJ1-1	CASSASTGTEAFF	TGTGCCAGCAGTGCCTCGACAGGAACTGAAGCTTTCTTT
TRBD1	TRBV5-1	few	TRBJ2-2	CASSGTGVTGELFF	TGCGCCAGCTCCGGGACAGGGGTCACCGGGGAGCTGTTTTTT
TRBD1	TRBV11-2	many	TRBJ2-7	CASSGADRDQQYF	TGTGCCAGCAGCGGGGCCGACAGGGATCAGCAGTACTTC
TRBD2	TRBV29-1	-	TRBJ2-1	CSVEPFSGGGNEQFF	TGCAGCGTTGAACCATTTAGCGGGGGGGGAAATGAGCAGTTCTTC
-	TRBV18	-	TRBJ1-5	CASSPGQGTNQPQHF	TGTGCCAGCTCACCGGGGCAGGGTACCAATCAGCCCCAGCATTTT
TRBD2	TRBV10-3	many	TRBJ2-1	CAISGPQAGGEGEQFF	TGTGCCATCAGTGGCCCCCAAGCGGGGGGGGAGGGTGAGCAGTTCTTC
-	TRBV6-1	few	TRBJ1-1	CASSDGTLGAFF	TGTGCCAGCAGTGATGGGACTCTAGGGGCTTTCTTT
-	TRBV12-3/TRBV12-4	many	TRBJ1-2	CASSFQGKYGYTF	TGTGCCAGCAGTTTTCAGGGGAAGTATGGCTACACCTTC
-	TRBV7-2	many	TRBJ1-4	CASSLAGSGYNEKLFF	TGTGCCAGCAGCTTAGCGGGGTCAGGATATAATGAAAAACTGTTTTTT
-	TRBV4-1	many	TRBJ2-3	CASSQSQGPSTDTQYF	TGCGCCAGCAGCCAGTCGCAGGGGCCCAGCACAGATACGCAGTATTTT
-	TRBV18	many	TRBJ2-5	CASSPSGQETQYF	TGTGCCAGCTCCCCATCGGGTCAAGAGACCCAGTACTTC
-	TRBV7-6	many	TRBJ1-3	CASSLVGAQGSGNTIYF	TGTGCCAGCAGCTTAGTAGGGGCTCAGGGATCTGGAAACACCATATATTTT
-	TRBV30	many	TRBJ2-7	CAWSGTSYEQYF	TGTGCCTGGAGCGGGACCTCCTACGAGCAGTACTTC
TRBD2	TRBV11-3	many	TRBJ2-3	CASSPRGDTDTQYF	TGTGCCAGCAGCCCCCGGGGGGACACAGATACGCAGTATTTT
-	TRBV20-1	-	TRBJ1-2	CSARDASSGGYTF	TGCAGTGCTAGAGATGCATCCTCCGGTGGCTACACCTTT
-	TRBV5-5	few	TRBJ2-1	CASSLAGWTEYNEQFF	TGTGCCAGCAGCTTGGCCGGCTGGACAGAATACAATGAGCAGTTCTTC